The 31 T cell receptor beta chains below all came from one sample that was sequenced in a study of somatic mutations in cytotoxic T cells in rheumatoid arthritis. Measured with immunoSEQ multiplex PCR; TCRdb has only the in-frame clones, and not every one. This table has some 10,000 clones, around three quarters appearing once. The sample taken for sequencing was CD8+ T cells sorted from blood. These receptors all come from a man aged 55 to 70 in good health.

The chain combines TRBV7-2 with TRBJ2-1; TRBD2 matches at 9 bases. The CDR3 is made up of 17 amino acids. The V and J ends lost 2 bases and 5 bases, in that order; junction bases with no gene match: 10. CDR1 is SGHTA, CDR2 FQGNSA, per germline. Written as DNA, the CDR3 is TGTGCCAGCAGCTTAATTGCGGGGGGGTTTCGCGACAATGAGCAGTTCTTC. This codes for CASSLIAGGFRDNEQFF.

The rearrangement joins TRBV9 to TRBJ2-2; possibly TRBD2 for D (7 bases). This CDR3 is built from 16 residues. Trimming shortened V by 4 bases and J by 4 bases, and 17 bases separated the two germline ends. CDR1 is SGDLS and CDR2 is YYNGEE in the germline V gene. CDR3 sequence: CASSSRRGGGTGELFF. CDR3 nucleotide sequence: TGTGCCAGCAGCTCCCGGAGAGGGGGGGGCACCGGGGAGCTGTTTTTT. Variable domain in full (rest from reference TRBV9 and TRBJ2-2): DSGVTQTPKHLITATGQRVTLRCSPRSGDLSVYWYQQSLDQGLQFLIQYYNGEERAKGNILERFSAQQFPDLHSELNLSSLELGDSALYFCASSSRRGGGTGELFFGEGSRLTVL.

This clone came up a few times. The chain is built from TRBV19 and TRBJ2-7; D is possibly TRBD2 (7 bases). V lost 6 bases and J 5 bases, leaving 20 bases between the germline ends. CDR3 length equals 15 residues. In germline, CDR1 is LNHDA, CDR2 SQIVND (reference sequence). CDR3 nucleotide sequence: TGTGCCAGTAGCCTGAACCTAGGGGGGGGCGACGAGCAGTACTTC. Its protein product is CASSLNLGGGDEQYF.

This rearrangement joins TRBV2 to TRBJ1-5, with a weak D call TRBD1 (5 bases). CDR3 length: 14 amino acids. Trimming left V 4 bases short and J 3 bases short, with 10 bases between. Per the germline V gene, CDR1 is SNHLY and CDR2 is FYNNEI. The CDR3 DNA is TGTGCCAGCAGTGGCCAGGGCGACAATCAGCCCCAGCATTTT. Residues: CASSGQGDNQPQHF.

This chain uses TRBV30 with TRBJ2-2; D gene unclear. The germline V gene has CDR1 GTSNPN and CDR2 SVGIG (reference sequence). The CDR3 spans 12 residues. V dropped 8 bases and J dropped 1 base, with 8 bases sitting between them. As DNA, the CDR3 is TGTGCCCTCCAAGAGAACACCGGGGAGCTGTTTTTT. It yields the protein CALQENTGELFF.

In DNA form, the CDR3 reads TGTGCCAGCAGCAGAGGGACAGCGGAAGAGCAGTACTTC. Its protein product is CASSRGTAEEQYF. This chain connects TRBV5-4 to TRBJ2-7; TRBD1 matches at 7 bases. The CDR3 has 13 residues. Germline trimming cut 4 bases from V and 7 bases from J; bases unmatched to any gene: 8. The germline CDR1 and CDR2 sequences are SGHNT and YYREEE (reference sequence).

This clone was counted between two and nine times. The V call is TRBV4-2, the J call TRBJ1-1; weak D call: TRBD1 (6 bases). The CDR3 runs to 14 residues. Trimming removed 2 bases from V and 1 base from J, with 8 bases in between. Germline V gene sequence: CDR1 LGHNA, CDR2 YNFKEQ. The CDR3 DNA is TGTGCCAGCAGCCAACAACAGGGGAACACTGAAGCTTTCTTT. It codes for CASSQQQGNTEAFF.

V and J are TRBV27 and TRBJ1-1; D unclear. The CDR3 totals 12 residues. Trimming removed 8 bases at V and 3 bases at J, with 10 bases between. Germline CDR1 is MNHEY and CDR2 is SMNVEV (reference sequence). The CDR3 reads CASAAAYTEAFF. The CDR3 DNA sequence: TGTGCCAGCGCGGCGGCTTACACTGAAGCTTTCTTT.

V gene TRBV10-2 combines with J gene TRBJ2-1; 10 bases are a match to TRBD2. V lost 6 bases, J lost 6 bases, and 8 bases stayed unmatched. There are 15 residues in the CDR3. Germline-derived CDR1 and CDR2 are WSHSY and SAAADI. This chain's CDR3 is CASRTLAGESNEQFF. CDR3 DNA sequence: TGCGCCAGCAGGACCCTAGCGGGAGAATCCAATGAGCAGTTCTTC.

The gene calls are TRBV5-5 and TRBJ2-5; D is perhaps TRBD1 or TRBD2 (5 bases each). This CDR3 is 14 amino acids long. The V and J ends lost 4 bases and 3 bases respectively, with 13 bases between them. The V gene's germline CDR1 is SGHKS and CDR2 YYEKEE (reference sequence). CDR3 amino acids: CASSPGTAEETQYF. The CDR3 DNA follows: TGTGCCAGCAGCCCTGGGACGGCAGAAGAGACCCAGTACTTC.

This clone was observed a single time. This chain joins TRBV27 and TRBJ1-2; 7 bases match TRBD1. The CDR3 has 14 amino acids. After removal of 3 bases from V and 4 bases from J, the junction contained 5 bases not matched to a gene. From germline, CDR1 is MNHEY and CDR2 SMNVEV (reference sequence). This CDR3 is CASSFAGGGYGYTF. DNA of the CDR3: TGTGCCAGCAGTTTCGCAGGGGGTGGCTATGGCTACACCTTC.

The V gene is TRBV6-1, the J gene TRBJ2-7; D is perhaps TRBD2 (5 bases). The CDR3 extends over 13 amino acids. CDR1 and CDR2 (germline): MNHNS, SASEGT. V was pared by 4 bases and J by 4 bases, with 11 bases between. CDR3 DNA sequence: TGTGCCAGCAGTGGCCGGGATATTTACGAGCAGTACTTC. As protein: CASSGRDIYEQYF.

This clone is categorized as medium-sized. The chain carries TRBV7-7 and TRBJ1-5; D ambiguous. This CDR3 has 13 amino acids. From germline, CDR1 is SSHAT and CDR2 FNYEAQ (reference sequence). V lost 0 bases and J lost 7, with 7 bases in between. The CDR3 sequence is CASSLAEGQPQHF. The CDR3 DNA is TGTGCCAGCAGCTTAGCCGAGGGACAGCCCCAGCATTTT.

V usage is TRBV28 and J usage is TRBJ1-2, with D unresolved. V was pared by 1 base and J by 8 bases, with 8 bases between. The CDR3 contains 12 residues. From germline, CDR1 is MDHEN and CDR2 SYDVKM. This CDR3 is CASSLYGRGYTF. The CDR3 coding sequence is TGTGCCAGCAGTTTATACGGGAGAGGCTACACCTTC.

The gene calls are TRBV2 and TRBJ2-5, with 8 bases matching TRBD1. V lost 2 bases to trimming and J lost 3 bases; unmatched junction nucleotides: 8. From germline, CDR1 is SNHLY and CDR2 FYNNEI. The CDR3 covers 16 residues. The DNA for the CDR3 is TGTGCCAGCAGTGAAACAGGGGGACAGGTTGAAGAGACCCAGTACTTC. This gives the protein CASSETGGQVEETQYF.

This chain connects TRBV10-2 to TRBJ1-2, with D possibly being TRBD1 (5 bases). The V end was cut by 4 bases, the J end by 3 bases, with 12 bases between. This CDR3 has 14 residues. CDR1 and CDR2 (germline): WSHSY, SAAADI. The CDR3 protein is CASSADRDYYGYTF. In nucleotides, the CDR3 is TGCGCCAGCAGTGCCGACAGAGATTACTATGGCTACACCTTC.

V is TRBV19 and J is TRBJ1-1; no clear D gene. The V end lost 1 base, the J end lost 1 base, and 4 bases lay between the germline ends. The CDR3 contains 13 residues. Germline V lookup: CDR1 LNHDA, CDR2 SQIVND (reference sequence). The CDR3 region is CASSIGANTEAFF. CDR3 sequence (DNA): TGTGCCAGTAGTATAGGGGCGAACACTGAAGCTTTCTTT.

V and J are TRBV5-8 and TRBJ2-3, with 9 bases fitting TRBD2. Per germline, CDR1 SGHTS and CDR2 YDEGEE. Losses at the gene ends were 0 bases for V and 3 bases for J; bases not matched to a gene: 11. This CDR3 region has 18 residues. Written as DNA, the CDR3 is TGTGCCAGCAGCTTGGCGGCGGGGGGGCCCTTTTGGACAGATACGCAGTATTTT. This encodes CASSLAAGGPFWTDTQYF.

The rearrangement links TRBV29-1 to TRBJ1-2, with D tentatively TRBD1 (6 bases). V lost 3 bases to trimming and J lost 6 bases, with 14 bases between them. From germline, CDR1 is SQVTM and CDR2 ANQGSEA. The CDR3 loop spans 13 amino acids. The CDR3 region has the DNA TGCAGCGTTGACCGAGGGGCAGGGGATGGCTACACCTTC. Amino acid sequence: CSVDRGAGDGYTF.

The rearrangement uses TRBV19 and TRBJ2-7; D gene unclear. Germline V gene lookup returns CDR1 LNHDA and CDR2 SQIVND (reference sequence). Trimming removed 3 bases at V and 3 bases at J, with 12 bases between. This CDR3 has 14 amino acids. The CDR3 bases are TGTGCCAGTAGTATTATTGGGGTCGGCTACGAGCAGTACTTC. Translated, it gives CASSIIGVGYEQYF.

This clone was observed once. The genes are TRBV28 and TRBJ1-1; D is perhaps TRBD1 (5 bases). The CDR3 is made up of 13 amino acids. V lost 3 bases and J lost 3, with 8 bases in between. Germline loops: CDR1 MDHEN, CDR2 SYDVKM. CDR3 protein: CASSFRVDTEAFF. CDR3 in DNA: TGTGCCAGCAGTTTCAGGGTCGACACTGAAGCTTTCTTT.

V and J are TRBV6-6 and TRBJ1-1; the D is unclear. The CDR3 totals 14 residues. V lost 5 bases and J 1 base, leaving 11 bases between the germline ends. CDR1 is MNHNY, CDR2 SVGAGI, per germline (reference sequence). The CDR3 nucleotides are TGTGCCAGCAGTCTACAGCCCGAGAACACTGAAGCTTTCTTT. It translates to CASSLQPENTEAFF.

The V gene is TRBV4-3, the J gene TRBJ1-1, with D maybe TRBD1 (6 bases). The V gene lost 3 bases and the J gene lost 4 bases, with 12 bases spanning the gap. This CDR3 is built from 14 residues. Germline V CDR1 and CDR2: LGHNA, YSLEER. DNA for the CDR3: TGCGCCAGCAGCCATAGCAGGGGTAGCACTGAAGCTTTCTTT. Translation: CASSHSRGSTEAFF.

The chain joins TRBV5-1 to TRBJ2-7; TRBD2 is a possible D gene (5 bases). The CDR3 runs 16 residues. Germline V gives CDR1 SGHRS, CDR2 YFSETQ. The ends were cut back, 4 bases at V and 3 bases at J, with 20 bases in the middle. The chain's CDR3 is CASSADPSGVYYEQYF. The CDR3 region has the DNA TGCGCCAGCAGCGCCGATCCGAGCGGAGTTTACTACGAGCAGTACTTC.

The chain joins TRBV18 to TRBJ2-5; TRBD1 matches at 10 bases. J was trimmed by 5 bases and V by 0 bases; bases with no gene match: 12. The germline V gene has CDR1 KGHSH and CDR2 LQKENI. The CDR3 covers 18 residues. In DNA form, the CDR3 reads TGTGCCAGCTCACCACCGGTGACAGGGGGCGCCTTTCAGGAGACCCAGTACTTC. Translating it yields CASSPPVTGGAFQETQYF.

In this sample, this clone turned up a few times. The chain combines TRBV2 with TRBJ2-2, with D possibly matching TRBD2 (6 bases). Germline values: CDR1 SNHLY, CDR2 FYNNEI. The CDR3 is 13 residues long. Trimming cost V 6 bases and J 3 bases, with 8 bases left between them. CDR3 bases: TGTGCCAGCAGGCCGGGGGACACCGGGGAGCTGTTTTTT. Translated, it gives CASRPGDTGELFF. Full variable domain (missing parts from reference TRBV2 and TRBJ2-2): EPEVTQTPSHQVTQMGQEVILRCVPISNHLYFYWYRQILGQKVEFLVSFYNNEISEKSEIFDDQFSVERPDGSNFTLKIRSTKLEDSAMYFCASRPGDTGELFFGEGSRLTVL.

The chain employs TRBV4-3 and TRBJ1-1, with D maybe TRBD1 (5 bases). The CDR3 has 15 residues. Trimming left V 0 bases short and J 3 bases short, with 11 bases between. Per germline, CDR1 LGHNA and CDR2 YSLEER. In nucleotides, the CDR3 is TGCGCCAGCAGCCAAGATCATCGGGGCTACACTGAAGCTTTCTTT. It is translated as CASSQDHRGYTEAFF.

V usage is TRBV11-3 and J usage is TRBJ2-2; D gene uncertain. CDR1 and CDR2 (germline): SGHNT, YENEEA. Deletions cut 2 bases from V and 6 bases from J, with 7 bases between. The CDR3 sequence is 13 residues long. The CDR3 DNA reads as TGTGCCAGCAGCTTATTTGCAGCCGGGGAGCTGTTTTTT. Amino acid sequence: CASSLFAAGELFF.

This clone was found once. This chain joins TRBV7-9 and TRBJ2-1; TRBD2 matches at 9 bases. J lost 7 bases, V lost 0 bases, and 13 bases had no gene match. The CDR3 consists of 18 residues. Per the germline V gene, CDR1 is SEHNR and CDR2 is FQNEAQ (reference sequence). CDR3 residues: CASSLAGVDSGSLNEQFF. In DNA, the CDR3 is TGTGCCAGCAGCTTAGCGGGAGTCGATAGCGGGAGTCTAAATGAGCAGTTCTTC.

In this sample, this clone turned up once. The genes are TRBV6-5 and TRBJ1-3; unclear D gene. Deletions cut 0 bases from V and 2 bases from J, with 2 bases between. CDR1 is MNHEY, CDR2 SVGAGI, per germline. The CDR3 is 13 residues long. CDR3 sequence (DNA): TGTGCCAGCAGTTACTCTGCTGGAAACACCATATATTTT. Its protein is CASSYSAGNTIYF.

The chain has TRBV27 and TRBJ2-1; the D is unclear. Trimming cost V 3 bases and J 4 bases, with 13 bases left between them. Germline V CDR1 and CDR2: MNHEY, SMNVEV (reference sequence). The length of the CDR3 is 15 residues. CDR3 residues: CASSFRAELYNEQFF. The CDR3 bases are TGTGCCAGCAGTTTCCGGGCCGAGTTATACAATGAGCAGTTCTTC.